A selection of T cell receptor beta chains follows, all from one sample in a study of T cell responses to AZD1222 COVID-19 vaccine. Assay: immunoSEQ multiplex PCR; the TCRdb copy retains only in-frame clones and omits some. Among around 140,000 clones listed, over 85% were seen once. Sequenced material: peripheral blood, taken on day 0 of AZD1222 vaccination. The receptors come from an adult in good health. The CDR3 runs from the conserved cysteine through the conserved F or W. A D gene is named only where the DNA matches it firmly. Clone size is stated in some rows and not others, as once, few, many or a class when expanded.

v_gene,len,abundance,j_gene,d_gene,CDR3aa,CDR3nt
TRBV7-9,17,-,TRBJ1-5,-,CASSLGGGGTSNQPQHF,TGTGCCAGCAGCTTAGGAGGTGGTGGGACGAGCAATCAGCCCCAGCATTTT
TRBV28,19,-,TRBJ1-2,TRBD1,CASRLGLGFVDRTNYGYTF,TGTGCCAGCAGGTTAGGGTTAGGGTTTGTGGACAGGACCAACTATGGCTACACCTTC
TRBV5-4,16,once,TRBJ2-7,TRBD1,CASSLGQGTGIYEQYF,TGTGCCAGCAGCTTGGGACAGGGGACCGGCATATACGAGCAGTACTTC
TRBV29-1,13,-,TRBJ1-1,TRBD1,CSVGGQGVTEAFF,TGCAGCGTGGGGGGACAGGGAGTCACTGAAGCTTTCTTT
TRBV3-1/TRBV3-2,19,once,TRBJ2-4,-,CASSHLTRVPEIAKNIQYF,TGTGCCAGCAGCCACCTCACTCGAGTGCCAGAAATAGCCAAAAACATTCAGTACTTC
TRBV20-1,11,once,TRBJ2-7,-,CSAPRDYEQYF,TGCAGTGCGCCACGCGACTACGAGCAGTACTTC
TRBV3-1/TRBV3-2,14,-,TRBJ2-1,-,CASSQESWHNEQFF,TGTGCCAGCAGCCAAGAAAGCTGGCACAATGAGCAGTTCTTC
TRBV5-5,16,once,TRBJ2-7,-,CASSLVGAQSSYEQYF,TGTGCCAGCAGCTTGGTTGGGGCTCAAAGCTCCTACGAGCAGTACTTC
TRBV28,17,-,TRBJ1-4,TRBD1,CASSFIRGPSTNEKLFF,TGTGCCAGCAGTTTTATAAGGGGGCCATCAACTAATGAAAAACTGTTTTTT
TRBV10-3,15,-,TRBJ2-5,TRBD2,CAISESREAYETQYF,TGTGCCATCAGTGAGTCCCGGGAGGCGTATGAGACCCAGTACTTC